Shown below are 21 T cell receptor beta chains from a single sample sequenced in a study of blood T cell dynamics during melanoma immunotherapy. Generated by immunoSEQ multiplex PCR, the TCRdb table keeps only in-frame clones and is missing some. The sample yields about 10,000 clones, 80% to 90% seen once. As to time point: week 3, after first cycle of checkpoint inhibitor. This sample comprised blood, obtained from a patient treated with checkpoint blockade. These receptors were obtained from a human donor with melanoma.

V usage is TRBV5-1 and J usage is TRBJ2-5, with 7 nucleotides matching TRBD1. The CDR3 length is 13 residues. Trimming removed 3 bases from V and 4 bases from J; junction bases left unmatched: 3. CDR1 is SGHRS and CDR2 is YFSETQ in the germline V gene. This chain's CDR3 is CASSSRQGETQYF. The CDR3 DNA follows: TGCGCCAGCAGCTCACGACAGGGAGAGACCCAGTACTTC.

The chain recombines TRBV5-1 with TRBJ1-1, with TRBD1 matching 11 bases. This CDR3 contains 18 residues. Germline loops: CDR1 SGHRS, CDR2 YFSETQ. With V trimmed by 4 bases and J by 3 bases, 14 bases remained unmatched. The CDR3 DNA sequence: TGCGCCAGCAGCCCAGGCCCGGGACAGGGGGGAGCTTACACTGAAGCTTTCTTT. Translating it yields CASSPGPGQGGAYTEAFF.

This chain joins TRBV7-7 and TRBJ2-1; TRBD2 matches at 12 bases. V lost 5 bases to trimming and J lost 4 bases; unmatched junction nucleotides: 3. The germline gives CDR1 SSHAT, CDR2 FNYEAQ (reference sequence). The CDR3 extends over 15 amino acids. Here the CDR3 reads CASSTGLAGYNEQFF. The CDR3 bases are TGTGCCAGCAGCACCGGACTAGCGGGGTACAATGAGCAGTTCTTC.

The V gene is TRBV6-1, the J gene TRBJ2-1; 14 bases align to TRBD2. The trim removed 4 bases at V and 7 bases at J, leaving 12 bases unmatched. This CDR3 is 18 amino acids long. Germline CDR1 MNHNS, CDR2 SASEGT. The CDR3 DNA reads as TGTGCCAGCAGTGCAAGACTAGCGGGAGGGCCAGGGTGGAATGAGCAGTTCTTC. It encodes CASSARLAGGPGWNEQFF.

CDR3 sequence reads: CASSRGPAGVSTDTQYF. CDR3 bases: TGTGCCAGCAGTCGCGGACCCGCAGGGGTTAGCACAGATACGCAGTATTTT. V usage is TRBV9 and J usage is TRBJ2-3; the D gene is possibly TRBD1 (6 bases). The length of the CDR3 is 17 residues. Trimming removed 5 bases at V and 0 bases at J, with 19 bases between. Germline V gene sequence: CDR1 SGDLS, CDR2 YYNGEE.

This chain uses TRBV4-1 with TRBJ2-2; D might be TRBD2 (6 bases). The germline V gene has CDR1 MGHRA and CDR2 YSYEKL. V shed 0 bases and J shed 2 bases, with 10 bases lying between them. This CDR3 has 16 amino acids. The CDR3 sequence is CASSQEAGPNTGELFF. CDR3 sequence (DNA): TGCGCCAGCAGCCAAGAGGCGGGACCTAACACCGGGGAGCTGTTTTTT.

This sequence joins TRBV28 and TRBJ1-2; possibly TRBD1 for D (5 bases). The V and J ends lost 7 bases and 5 bases respectively, with 11 bases between them. Looked up from germline, CDR1 is MDHEN and CDR2 is SYDVKM. The CDR3 contains 12 residues. In DNA, the CDR3 is TGTGCCAGCACACTAAAGGGGTATGGCTACACCTTC. Its translation is CASTLKGYGYTF.

The rearrangement links TRBV10-3 to TRBJ2-3; 9 bases fit TRBD2. CDR1 ENHRY and CDR2 SYGVKD come from the germline V gene. J lost 1 base, V lost 6 bases, and 2 bases had no gene match. The CDR3 covers 14 residues. CDR3 nucleotides: TGTGCCATCAGAAGACTAGCGGGCACAGATACGCAGTATTTT. Its protein product is CAIRRLAGTDTQYF.

This clone showed up just a few times. The V and J genes are TRBV5-4 and TRBJ2-7; D is undetermined. This CDR3 has 14 amino acids. From germline, CDR1 is SGHNT and CDR2 YYREEE (reference sequence). Trimming took 2 bases from V and 4 from J, leaving 13 bases between them. The CDR3 loop reads CASSFGQRAYEQYF. The CDR3 nucleotides read TGTGCCAGCAGCTTCGGGCAGAGAGCTTACGAGCAGTACTTC.

The rearrangement joins TRBV6-5 to TRBJ1-1; no clear D. Germline CDR1 reads MNHEY; CDR2 reads SVGAGI. CDR3 length: 14 residues. Trimming took 4 bases from V and 1 from J, leaving 10 bases between them. The DNA of the CDR3 is TGTGCCAGCAGTTTGGACGGGAAGAACACTGAAGCTTTCTTT. It yields the protein CASSLDGKNTEAFF.

The V gene is TRBV18, the J gene TRBJ1-3; TRBD1 is a possible D gene (5 bases). Germline CDR1 KGHSH, CDR2 LQKENI. There are 13 residues in the CDR3. Between the trimmed V and J ends, which lost 8 bases and 0 bases, there was a span of 8 bases. DNA for the CDR3: TGTGCCAGCGGGGGAGACTCTGGAAACACCATATATTTT. As protein: CASGGDSGNTIYF.

CDR3 amino acids: CASSLGQGAVNEQYF. CDR3 coding DNA: TGCGCCAGCAGCCTGGGACAGGGGGCGGTCAACGAGCAGTACTTC. The chain links TRBV4-3 to TRBJ2-5; TRBD1 aligns across 12 bases. TRBJ2-7 matches the DNA end more closely, so the J call is doubtful. CDR1 is LGHNA and CDR2 is YSLEER in the germline V gene. There are 15 residues in the CDR3.

This clone was counted a single time. The chain uses TRBV7-9 and TRBJ1-5; D call uncertain. V dropped 0 bases and J dropped 7 bases, with 7 bases sitting between them. This CDR3 has 13 residues. The germline CDR1 and CDR2 sequences are SEHNR and FQNEAQ (reference sequence). CDR3 DNA: TGTGCCAGCAGCTTAGCGGCGGGGCAGCCCCAGCATTTT. It yields the protein CASSLAAGQPQHF.

This chain links TRBV5-4 with TRBJ2-7; D is ambiguous. The germline V gene encodes CDR1 SGHNT and CDR2 YYREEE (reference sequence). Trimming took off 3 bases at V and 4 bases at J, with 14 bases between the two ends. CDR3 length: 14 amino acids. CDR3 DNA sequence: TGTGCCAGCAGCTCTAATACACCGGTATACGAGCAGTACTTC. Residues: CASSSNTPVYEQYF.

The genes are TRBV5-1 and TRBJ2-1; no clear D. Trimming took 4 bases from V and 5 from J, leaving 16 bases between them. CDR3 length: 15 residues. Germline V lookup: CDR1 SGHRS, CDR2 YFSETQ. CDR3 amino acids: CASSPHSRSNNEQFF. The CDR3, as DNA: TGCGCCAGCAGCCCCCATTCCAGGTCAAACAATGAGCAGTTCTTC.

V is TRBV28 and J is TRBJ1-6, with 7 bases fitting TRBD1. From germline, CDR1 is MDHEN and CDR2 SYDVKM. This CDR3 has 15 amino acids. The J segment lost 0 bases and the V segment lost 6 bases, leaving 2 bases of the junction unmatched. CDR3 in amino acids: CASRAGGSYNSPLHF. Written as DNA, the CDR3 is TGTGCCAGCAGAGCAGGGGGCTCCTATAATTCACCCCTCCACTTT.

The V gene is TRBV4-1, the J gene TRBJ2-5, with TRBD2 matching over 13 bases. The J call may be wrong; the DNA end is better matched by TRBJ2-7. Germline assignment: CDR1 MGHRA and CDR2 YSYEKL. This CDR3 comprises 17 residues. This CDR3 reads CASSQELAGGDPYEQYF. Here the CDR3 DNA reads TGCGCCAGCAGCCAAGAACTAGCGGGAGGGGATCCCTACGAGCAGTACTTC.

This clone was seen just once. The CDR3 loop is CASSIFGGSGVWEQYF. The CDR3 DNA sequence: TGTGCCAGTAGTATTTTCGGCGGTAGCGGGGTCTGGGAGCAGTACTTC. J is TRBJ2-7 and V is TRBV19, with 8 bases aligning to TRBD2. Germline CDR1 reads LNHDA; CDR2 reads SQIVND (reference sequence). J gave up 7 bases and V 3 bases, and 14 bases lay outside the gene matches. This CDR3 comprises 16 residues.

The table lists this clone with a few counts. The genes are TRBV4-1 and TRBJ1-2; maybe TRBD1 (5 bases). CDR3 length equals 15 residues. CDR1 is MGHRA, CDR2 YSYEKL, per germline. V was cut by 4 bases and J by 4 bases, with 16 bases left in between. The DNA for the CDR3 is TGCGCCAGCAGCCGGACACTAGCCGGTAGCTATGGCTACACCTTC. This encodes CASSRTLAGSYGYTF.

The rearrangement links TRBV6-6 to TRBJ2-7, with no clear D. CDR1 is MNHNY, CDR2 SVGAGI, per germline (reference sequence). This CDR3 contains 13 residues. V lost 7 bases and J 6 bases, leaving 16 bases between the germline ends. CDR3 in DNA: TGTGCCAGCACCTTGGACGCCCACGGCGAGCAGTACTTC. Translated: CASTLDAHGEQYF.

The chain joins TRBV5-5 to TRBJ2-3; 7 bases match TRBD2. With V trimmed by 1 base and J by 6 bases, 5 bases remained unmatched. This CDR3 region has 14 residues. Germline assignment: CDR1 SGHKS and CDR2 YYEKEE (reference sequence). CDR3 sequence: CASSLRTSLDTQYF. Written as DNA, the CDR3 is TGTGCCAGCAGCTTGCGGACTAGTCTGGATACGCAGTATTTT.